The 29 T cell receptor beta chains given below trace back to one sample, sequenced in a study of T-cell reconstitution after alpha-beta-depleted transplantation in children. Unique molecular identifiers were used to barcode this TCRbeta library. TCRdb re-analysed the PCR reads in MiXCR, keeping a single row per CDR3 protein. The repertoire includes some 400,000 distinct CDR3 sequences, about a fifth of them detected once, and less than 4.5% sits in the top ten. The sample was PBMCs from the stem cell graft donor, taken from the stem cell graft. All receptors derive from a human donor who donated a stem cell graft to a child with acute myeloid leukemia.

V gene TRBV10-3 combines with J gene TRBJ2-7, with 9 nucleotides matching TRBD2. This CDR3 is built from 17 residues. From germline, CDR1 is ENHRY and CDR2 SYGVKD. Unmatched junction bases numbered 6, after V lost 0 bases and J lost 0 bases. The CDR3 coding sequence is TGTGCCATCAGTGAGTCACCGCTAGCGGGGTCCTCCTACGAGCAGTACTTC. Translation: CAISESPLAGSSYEQYF.

The chain recombines TRBV12-3 or TRBV12-4 with TRBJ1-5, with D tentatively TRBD1 (6 bases). The V end was cut by 3 bases, the J end by 6 bases, with 15 bases between. This CDR3 is 15 amino acids long. This CDR3 reads CASSLQGIGAQPQHF. DNA for the CDR3: TGTGCCAGCAGTTTGCAGGGGATAGGTGCTCAGCCCCAGCATTTT.

The rearrangement uses TRBV9 and TRBJ2-5, with D perhaps TRBD1 or TRBD2 (5 bases each). The germline gives CDR1 SGDLS, CDR2 YYNGEE. The CDR3 totals 18 residues. The V gene lost 0 bases and the J gene lost 4 bases, with 22 bases spanning the gap. CDR3 sequence: CASSVAPTGPTGGETQYF. The CDR3 nucleotides are TGTGCCAGCAGCGTAGCCCCCACGGGGCCCACCGGTGGAGAGACCCAGTACTTC.

The sample holds a few counts of this clonotype. The J gene is TRBJ1-2, the V gene TRBV7-9; TRBD1 matches 8 bases. In germline, CDR1 is SEHNR, CDR2 FQNEAQ (reference sequence). There are 15 residues in the CDR3. Trimming removed 4 bases from V and 4 bases from J; junction bases left unmatched: 8. DNA of the CDR3: TGTGCCAGCAGCTCGGACAGGGAATTTTCCTATGGCTACACCTTC. As protein: CASSSDREFSYGYTF.

This clonotype has just a few counts. J is TRBJ2-1 and V is TRBV2; D is ambiguous. From germline, CDR1 is SNHLY and CDR2 FYNNEI. The CDR3 loop spans 13 amino acids. The V gene lost 8 bases and the J gene lost 5 bases, with 13 bases spanning the gap. The CDR3 coding sequence is TGTGCCAGCGTCTTCGGGCCCAACAATGAGCAGTTCTTC. It encodes CASVFGPNNEQFF.

This clonotype showed up just a few times. CDR3: CSASQTGTNNSPLHF. The CDR3 DNA reads as TGCAGTGCTTCCCAAACCGGGACCAATAATTCACCCCTCCACTTT. This chain connects TRBV20-1 to TRBJ1-6, with TRBD1 as a possible D gene (5 bases). V shed 5 bases and J shed 5 bases, with 16 bases lying between them. The CDR3 length is 15 residues. Germline V gene sequence: CDR1 DFQATT, CDR2 SNEGSKA (reference sequence).

This chain joins TRBV12-3 or TRBV12-4 and TRBJ1-3; 8 bases are shared with TRBD1. V shed 6 bases and J 0 bases; nucleotides not matched to a gene: 19. The CDR3 is made up of 20 amino acids. The CDR3 DNA sequence: TGTGCCAGCAGCCGAGCTTTGGCCAGGGGGCAAGGGTTCTCTGGAAACACCATATATTTT. This gives the protein CASSRALARGQGFSGNTIYF.

V is TRBV5-1 and J is TRBJ2-2, with 13 bases lining up with TRBD2. Germline CDR1 and CDR2: SGHRS and YFSETQ. The CDR3 contains 15 residues. J lost 7 bases, V lost 5 bases, and 5 bases had no gene match. The CDR3 DNA reads TGCGCCAGCAGATGGACTAGCGGGAGCATCGGGGAGCTGTTTTTT. Protein sequence: CASRWTSGSIGELFF.

The chain is built from TRBV28 and TRBJ2-1; D possibly matches TRBD1 or TRBD2 (5 bases each). The CDR3 length is 15 residues. V shed 7 bases and J shed 2 bases, with 15 bases lying between them. The germline V gene encodes CDR1 MDHEN and CDR2 SYDVKM. For the CDR3, the DNA is TGTGCCAGCACCCCCGGGGACGTCCCCTACAATGAGCAGTTCTTC. Translating it yields CASTPGDVPYNEQFF.

The J gene is TRBJ2-7, the V gene TRBV9; 7 bases are shared with TRBD2. Germline CDR1 SGDLS, CDR2 YYNGEE. CDR3 size: 14 residues. V lost 0 bases and J lost 3; bases outside the gene matches: 3. CDR3 coding DNA: TGTGCCAGCAGCGTAGGGGAGGGATTCTACGAGCAGTACTTC. It encodes CASSVGEGFYEQYF.

The J gene is TRBJ2-1, the V gene TRBV7-9; D is perhaps TRBD1 or TRBD2 (7 bases each). V was pared by 5 bases and J by 9 bases, with 23 bases between. Germline loops: CDR1 SEHNR, CDR2 FQNEAQ (reference sequence). CDR3 size: 16 residues. The CDR3 DNA reads TGTGCCAGCAGCGACAGGGCCCAAAAACTAGCGCTTGAGCAGTTCTTC. It codes for CASSDRAQKLALEQFF.

This chain links TRBV29-1 with TRBJ2-5; TRBD2 matches at 11 bases. The CDR3 contains 15 residues. CDR1 is SQVTM and CDR2 is ANQGSEA in the germline V gene. The V gene end was trimmed by 4 bases and the J gene end by 1 base; junction bases not matched to a gene: 5. Written as DNA, the CDR3 is TGCAGCGTTGCCCCGACTAGCGGGACCCAAGAGACCCAGTACTTC. Its translation: CSVAPTSGTQETQYF.

This clonotype occurred many times. The V gene is TRBV29-1, the J gene TRBJ2-1; 7 nucleotides align to TRBD2. CDR1 is SQVTM and CDR2 is ANQGSEA in the germline V gene. Trimming took 2 bases from V and 7 from J; bases not matched to a gene: 5. This CDR3 has 13 residues. CDR3 protein: CSVEQTSTNEQFF. The DNA of the CDR3 is TGCAGCGTTGAACAGACTAGCACGAATGAGCAGTTCTTC.

The V gene is TRBV6-1, the J gene TRBJ2-5; 7 bases fit TRBD1. This CDR3 comprises 14 residues. Per the germline V gene, CDR1 is MNHNS and CDR2 is SASEGT. The V and J ends lost 5 bases and 4 bases, in that order; junction bases with no gene match: 7. CDR3 nucleotide sequence: TGTGCCAGCAGTAAGAACAGGGGCGGAGAGACCCAGTACTTC. Protein product: CASSKNRGGETQYF.

V and J are TRBV12-3 or TRBV12-4 and TRBJ2-5; perhaps TRBD2 as D (6 bases). Deletions cut 5 bases from V and 3 bases from J, with 16 bases between. The CDR3 has 15 amino acids. CDR3 sequence: CASSESLAGEETQYF. The DNA for the CDR3 is TGTGCCAGCAGTGAATCACTAGCAGGAGAAGAGACCCAGTACTTC.

This clonotype appeared many times. The gene calls are TRBV29-1 and TRBJ2-1; the D gene is possibly TRBD2 (5 bases). The CDR3 sequence is 14 residues long. Germline assignment: CDR1 SQVTM and CDR2 ANQGSEA. V dropped 8 bases and J dropped 2 bases, with 16 bases sitting between them. In nucleotides, the CDR3 is TGCAGCACGGGCCCGACTACCACCTACAATGAGCAGTTCTTC. Translation gives CSTGPTTTYNEQFF.

The chain is built from TRBV5-1 and TRBJ2-5, with 12 nucleotides matching TRBD2. Trimming removed 4 bases from V and 7 bases from J; junction bases left unmatched: 8. The CDR3 is 15 residues long. Germline CDR1 and CDR2: SGHRS and YFSETQ. CDR3 sequence reads: CASSETSGGPGTQYF. The CDR3 DNA follows: TGCGCCAGCAGCGAGACTAGCGGGGGTCCGGGGACCCAGTACTTC.

The chain is built from TRBV7-9 and TRBJ2-5; 9 bases fit TRBD2. V lost 4 bases, J lost 4 bases, and 7 bases stayed unmatched. Germline values: CDR1 SEHNR, CDR2 FQNEAQ (reference sequence). The CDR3 runs 15 residues. The CDR3 reads CASSSGLAQIETQYF. The CDR3 DNA follows: TGTGCCAGCAGCTCGGGACTAGCACAGATAGAGACCCAGTACTTC.

The gene calls are TRBV12-3 or TRBV12-4 and TRBJ1-6; D uncertain. V lost 3 bases to trimming and J lost 10 bases, with 10 bases between them. This CDR3 has 13 amino acids. The CDR3 is CASSFRELSPLHF. DNA of the CDR3: TGTGCCAGCAGTTTTAGGGAACTGTCACCCCTCCACTTT.

This clonotype has only a few counts. V and J are TRBV12-3 or TRBV12-4 and TRBJ2-3; 7 bases are a match to TRBD1. The CDR3 totals 16 residues. V shed 7 bases and J 0 bases; nucleotides not matched to a gene: 10. The CDR3 spells CASTDSLGGSTDTQYF. CDR3 sequence (DNA): TGTGCCAGCACCGACTCGCTAGGGGGCAGCACAGATACGCAGTATTTT.

In its sample, this clonotype was seen a few times. J is TRBJ2-3 and V is TRBV20-1; D call uncertain. The CDR3 sequence is 14 residues long. V gave up 5 bases and J gave up 0 bases, with 12 bases separating them. CDR1 is DFQATT, CDR2 SNEGSKA, per germline (reference sequence). CDR3 bases: TGCAGTGCTGGAGTATTCTCTAGCACAGATACGCAGTATTTT. This codes for CSAGVFSSTDTQYF.

V usage is TRBV3-1 and J usage is TRBJ2-1; D gene unclear. Per the germline V gene, CDR1 is LGHDT and CDR2 is YNNKEL (reference sequence). The ends were cut back, 5 bases at V and 5 bases at J, with 13 bases in the middle. The CDR3 consists of 14 residues. The CDR3 reads CASSSLGLNNEQFF. CDR3 in DNA: TGTGCCAGCAGCAGTCTTGGTCTTAACAATGAGCAGTTCTTC.

This clonotype was observed at least ten times. The chain links TRBV20-1 to TRBJ2-6; tentative D call: TRBD2 (6 bases). V was clipped by 5 bases and J by 0 bases, with 8 bases between them. CDR3 length: 14 amino acids. Germline lookup yields CDR1 DFQATT and CDR2 SNEGSKA (reference sequence). The CDR3, as DNA: TGCAGTGCTCGGGAGTTCTCTGGGGCCAACGTCCTGACTTTC. Amino acids: CSAREFSGANVLTF.

There are a few counts of this clonotype. This chain links TRBV5-1 with TRBJ2-2; D is unresolved. CDR3 length: 14 amino acids. Trimming took off 0 bases at V and 4 bases at J, with 7 bases between the two ends. CDR1 is SGHRS and CDR2 is YFSETQ in the germline V gene. This CDR3 is CASSLVQITGELFF. The CDR3, as DNA: TGCGCCAGCAGCTTGGTCCAGATCACCGGGGAGCTGTTTTTT.

This clonotype was picked up many times. V usage is TRBV5-1 and J usage is TRBJ2-7; D might be TRBD1 or TRBD2, each matching 5 bases. V lost 0 bases and J 1 base, leaving 11 bases between the germline ends. Germline V gene sequence: CDR1 SGHRS, CDR2 YFSETQ. The CDR3 totals 15 residues. The chain's CDR3 is CASSLVGGTSYEQYF. In nucleotides, the CDR3 is TGCGCCAGCAGCTTGGTTGGGGGTACTTCCTACGAGCAGTACTTC.

There are a few counts of this clonotype. This chain links TRBV12-3 or TRBV12-4 with TRBJ2-1; a possible D gene is TRBD1 (5 bases). The CDR3 length is 14 residues. Trimming stripped 6 bases from V and 7 bases from J, with 16 bases between. The CDR3 region is CASRDQGFGNEQFF. DNA of the CDR3: TGTGCCAGCAGAGATCAGGGTTTTGGGAATGAGCAGTTCTTC.

This chain joins TRBV20-1 and TRBJ2-2; D might be TRBD1 (5 bases). This CDR3 has 13 amino acids. Germline V gene data show CDR1 as DFQATT and CDR2 as SNEGSKA (reference sequence). Trimming pared 7 bases from V and 1 base from J, leaving 10 bases between. CDR3 nucleotide sequence: TGCAGTGTCCTAAGGGGGAACACCGGGGAGCTGTTTTTT. Its translation: CSVLRGNTGELFF.

The rearrangement joins TRBV5-1 to TRBJ2-1; 7 positions agree with TRBD1. The CDR3 contains 16 residues. The V gene's germline CDR1 is SGHRS and CDR2 YFSETQ. Trimming took 5 bases from V and 1 from J; bases not matched to a gene: 9. The chain's CDR3 is CASRESGTASYNEQFF. In DNA, the CDR3 is TGCGCCAGCAGGGAATCGGGGACAGCTTCCTACAATGAGCAGTTCTTC.

This clonotype showed up many times. This chain joins TRBV7-3 and TRBJ2-1, with a weak D call TRBD2 (5 bases). CDR3 length: 17 residues. In germline, CDR1 is SGHTA, CDR2 FQGTGA. Trimming pared 1 base from V and 3 bases from J, leaving 16 bases between. CDR3 loop: CASSLMSGVGSYNEQFF. The CDR3 DNA is TGTGCCAGCAGCTTAATGAGCGGAGTCGGAAGCTACAATGAGCAGTTCTTC.